This TCR beta chain was obtained from a study of T cell repertoires in cytomegalovirus infection. In the study overall: Matching HLA type and CMV infection were both indicated by public TCR beta signatures. Findings of the study overall: Ex vivo, HLA-C-restricted CMV-specific TCR beta clonotypes prevailed over the rest of the response. The cumulative frequency of public TCR beta families identified carriers of CMV plus the relevant HLA.

TCRdb re-called the reads through MiXCR, storing one row per CDR3 protein. This sample yields fewer than 550,000 distinct CDR3 sequences, of which roughly 30% are seen a single time; approximately 14% belongs to the top ten. There are 18 residues in the CDR3. In germline, CDR1 is MNHNS, CDR2 SASEGT. Trimming cost V 6 bases and J 0 bases, with 18 bases left between them. Worth noting for this clonotype: Its antigen is currently unknown.

The receptor's source is a human donor in good health (CMV status not recorded). Some clones in this sample may be carry-over from other donors' samples. The sequencing sample was made of PBMCs. This chain joins TRBV6-1 and TRBJ2-6, with D maybe TRBD2 (5 bases). This chain's CDR3 is CASRWGVTGSSGANVLTF. CDR3 bases: TGTGCCAGCAGATGGGGAGTCACGGGTAGCTCTGGGGCCAACGTCCTGACTTTC.